This T cell receptor (beta chain) came from a study of breast tumors, draining lymph nodes, adjacent tissues (dated by TCRdb to the mid-2010s). In the study overall: Breast cancer patients provided tumor, adjacent nontumor tissue and axillary lymph nodes, and the study compared the TCR beta repertoires across these three sources. In human breast cancer, the study set out to evaluate how tumor, surrounding tissue and draining lymph node repertoires relate to one another and whether T cells may move between these sites. General study outcomes and caveats: Tumor T-cell repertoires showed less diversity than lymph node repertoires and more diversity than nontumor tissue repertoires, and tumor T-cell repertoires showed preferential V and J gene usage. Tumor and nontumor tissue repertoires were found to be significantly more similar in luminal-like than in basal-like breast cancer. Rather than being directly demonstrated, the conclusion that tumor T cells originate in lymph nodes was presented as consistent with a hypothesis. A scenario in which most tumor T cells derive from the lymph node and then expand within tumor tissue was judged to be consistent with the data.

The lymph node samples were taken from the axillary draining lymph nodes of breast cancer patients. Sequencing was carried out with an Illumina HiSeq 2000. Multiplex PCR amplification was used to generate the TCR beta chain libraries. The amplified TCR beta chain products were analyzed by high-throughput sequencing. The public sequencing data were trimmed at Q25 with fastp and processed into clonotypes with MiXCR by TCRdb, which kept only in-frame beta chains. A single entry per CDR3 protein holds the most common genes and DNA from its merged rows. The sample contains 200,000 or so distinct CDR3 sequences, roughly 31% of them found a single time. The ten largest make up 4% to 5.5% of the sample. Ten or more counts support this clonotype. This receptor's antigen is unknown. Base qualities are not recorded, but no much larger clone differs from it by a single base. The CDR1 and CDR2 encoded by the germline V gene are SGHRS and YFSETQ. From V the trimming removes 3 bases and from J it removes 6 bases, while the gene matches leave 9 bases of the junction unaccounted for. The CDR3 sequence holds 16 residues, the cysteine and phenylalanine included. Solely the CDR3 DNA is kept, with 48 bases framed from the first base.

Sequencing used axillary lymph node tissue. The V and J genes are TRBV5-1 and TRBJ2-1; 10 bases in the middle match TRBD2. This TCR was recovered from a female donor with breast cancer. Some clones in this sample may be carry-over from other donors' samples. The nucleotide sequence is given as TGCGCCAGCAGCTCCCAGACTAGCGGGTTCGTCAATGAGCAGTTCTTC. It codes for CASSSQTSGFVNEQFF. The reference TRBV5-1 and TRBJ2-1 proteins fill in what lies around the CDR3, so the full variable domain reads KAGVTQTPRYLIKTRGQQVTLSCSPISGHRSVSWYQQTPGQGLQFLFEYFSETQRNKGNFPGRFSGRQFSNSRSEMNVSTLELGDSALYLCASSSQTSGFVNEQFFGPGTRLTVL.